The TCR beta chain described here comes from a study of graft-versus-host responses after intestinal transplantation. As for the study in general: Uniformly, recipients were administered anti-thymocyte globulin induction with subsequent tacrolimus and steroids for approximately three years.

This clone came up a few times. Measured with immunoSEQ multiplex PCR; TCRdb has only the in-frame clones, and not every one. Among 7,800 or so clones listed, about 31% were seen once. Trimming removed 1 base at V and 4 bases at J, with 13 bases between. The CDR3 length is 15 residues. Germline loops: CDR1 KGHSH, CDR2 LQKENI. Notes on the study in general: GvH clones detected in recipient marrow included some appearing first in ileum or blood. Within the allografts of patients who had graft-donor T cell macrochimerism, graft-versus-host to host-versus-graft clonal ratios were high. Declines in HvG clones occurring early post-transplant were associated with peak circulating GvH clone levels.

The clonotype was recovered from a human patient who was an organ donor for intestinal transplantation. J is TRBJ2-5 and V is TRBV18; tentatively, D is TRBD1 (7 bases). Sequencing was performed on alloreactive CD4+ T cells from a mixed lymphocyte reaction culture, taken before transplantation. Sample subset: CFSE-low proliferating T cells sorted from approximately 6-day pre-transplant mixed lymphocyte reaction (GvH or HvG direction). The CDR3 loop is CASSPHNRGGETQYF. CDR3 nucleotides: TGTGCCAGCTCACCACACAACAGGGGAGGAGAGACCCAGTACTTC. The complete variable domain, with remaining parts taken from reference TRBV18 and TRBJ2-5, reads NAGVMQNPRHLVRRRGQEARLRCSPMKGHSHVYWYRQLPEEGLKFMVYLQKENIIDESGMPKERFSAEFPKEGPSILRIQQVVRGDSAAYFCASSPHNRGGETQYFGPGTRLLVL.